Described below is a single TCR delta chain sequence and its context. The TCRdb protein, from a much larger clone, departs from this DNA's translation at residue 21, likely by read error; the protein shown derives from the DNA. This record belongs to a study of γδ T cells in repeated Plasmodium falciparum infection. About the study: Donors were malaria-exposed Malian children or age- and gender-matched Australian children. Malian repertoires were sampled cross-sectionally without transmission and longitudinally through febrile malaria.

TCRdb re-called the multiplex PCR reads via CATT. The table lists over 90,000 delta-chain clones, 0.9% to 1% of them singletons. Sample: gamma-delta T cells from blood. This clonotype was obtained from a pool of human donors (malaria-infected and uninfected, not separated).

The CDR3 spells CALGYISGSERPPLLGDTGAATDKLIF. CDR3 sequence (DNA): TGTGCTCTTGGATATATTTCTGGCTCGGAGAGGCCTCCCCTCTTGGGGGATACGGGTGCGGCCACCGATAAACTCATCTTT. The chain carries TRDV1 and TRDJ1, with 11 bases identical to TRDD3. TCRdb supplies no J gene; here it was assigned by aligning the nucleotide sequence to germline. The V gene end was trimmed by 6 bases and the J gene end by 1 base; junction bases not matched to a gene: 40. Germline CDR1 reads TSWWSYY; CDR2 reads QGS. The CDR3 sequence is 27 residues long.